This T cell receptor beta chain was sequenced for a study of blood T cell repertoires in COVID-19. CDR1 is LNHDA and CDR2 is SQIVND in the germline V gene (reference sequence). The CDR3 loop spans 13 amino acids. Trimming cost V 4 bases and J 0 bases, with 6 bases left between them. Study processing details: Reference gene primer amplification in the assay estimated nucleated cell counts. The table came from immunoSEQ multiplex PCR; TCRdb's copy has only in-frame clones and leaves some out. The V and J calls and the clone size are those of that table, but D and trimming were determined from the DNA. The table lists about 75,000 clones, roughly 86% of them singletons. A few counts support this clone.

Sequenced sample: peripheral blood. The chain joins TRBV19 to TRBJ1-1; D remains unclear. The clonotype was recovered from a woman aged 50 to 60 with acute or convalescent COVID-19. The CDR3 loop is CASSTVMNTEAFF. For the CDR3, the DNA is TGTGCCAGTAGTACAGTGATGAACACTGAAGCTTTCTTT.